The 27 T cell receptor beta chains given below trace back to one sample, sequenced in a study of T cell clones after liver transplantation. Sequencing used immunoSEQ multiplex PCR; TCRdb keeps in-frame clones, though not all of them. The data show about 51,000 clones, about 67% seen once. The sequencing here drew on CD4+ T cells from blood, taken approximately 52 months after liver transplant. These receptors all come from a human patient who received a liver transplant. T cells may partly derive from the graft donor.

Here the CDR3 reads CASSQSGNLREQYF. As DNA, the CDR3 is TGTGCCAGCAGCCAGTCAGGGAACCTTCGGGAGCAGTACTTC. The V gene is TRBV6-5, the J gene TRBJ2-7; D possibly corresponds to TRBD1 (5 bases). The CDR3 covers 14 residues. V lost 6 bases and J 7 bases, leaving 19 bases between the germline ends. Germline V lookup: CDR1 MNHEY, CDR2 SVGAGI.

The rearrangement links TRBV4-2 to TRBJ1-1; D is unresolved. Trimming cost V 0 bases and J 6 bases, with 11 bases left between them. The germline V gene has CDR1 LGHNA and CDR2 YNFKEQ. The CDR3 covers 14 residues. CDR3 sequence (DNA): TGTGCCAGCAGCCAAGATTCTTTTTGGGCTGAAGCTTTCTTT. It translates to CASSQDSFWAEAFF.

The chain links TRBV28 to TRBJ2-7, with TRBD1 matching 7 bases. The V gene end was trimmed by 6 bases and the J gene end by 1 base; junction bases not matched to a gene: 3. Germline lookup yields CDR1 MDHEN and CDR2 SYDVKM. The CDR3 covers 13 residues. The CDR3 is CASRRDRSYEQYF. CDR3 in DNA: TGTGCCAGCAGACGGGACAGATCCTACGAGCAGTACTTC.

The chain carries TRBV28 and TRBJ1-1, with D tentatively TRBD1 (5 bases). V was pared by 6 bases and J by 4 bases, with 24 bases between. The CDR3 totals 17 residues. CDR1 and CDR2 from the germline V gene are MDHEN and SYDVKM. CDR3 bases: TGTGCCAGCAGAATGACCGGGACCCAAAAAAGCGGCACTGAAGCTTTCTTT. It is translated as CASRMTGTQKSGTEAFF. The entire variable domain, with the rest obtained from reference TRBV28 and TRBJ1-1, is as follows: DVKVTQSSRYLVKRTGEKVFLECVQDMDHENMFWYRQDPGLGLRLIYFSYDVKMKEKGDIPEGYSVSREKKERFSLILESASTNQTSMYLCASRMTGTQKSGTEAFFGQGTRLTVV.

The chain carries TRBV19 and TRBJ2-4, with 8 bases identical to TRBD2. V lost 8 bases to trimming and J lost 6 bases; unmatched junction nucleotides: 12. This CDR3 spans 15 amino acids. Germline CDR1 LNHDA, CDR2 SQIVND (reference sequence). The CDR3 is CASSPAGGVANIQYF. In DNA, the CDR3 is TGTGCCAGTTCCCCCGCCGGGGGGGTGGCAAACATTCAGTACTTC.

This clone was seen more than once but under ten times. This rearrangement joins TRBV5-1 to TRBJ1-1; D gene unclear. V was shortened by 3 bases and J by 3 bases, with 21 bases between the two germline ends. This CDR3 is 17 amino acids long. Per germline, CDR1 SGHRS and CDR2 YFSETQ. CDR3 DNA: TGCGCCAGCAGCTCAAGCTACCCCACGGGCTGGGACACTGAAGCTTTCTTT. Its protein product is CASSSSYPTGWDTEAFF.

In its sample, this clone was seen a few times. This sequence joins TRBV16 and TRBJ2-1; TRBD1 or TRBD2 may be the D gene (7 bases each). This CDR3 region has 13 residues. The germline V and J ends were trimmed by 4 bases and 10 bases, with 14 bases remaining between them. The germline V gene encodes CDR1 KGHSY and CDR2 FQNENV. The CDR3 region has the DNA TGTGCCAGCAGCCGCGACAGGGAGGGCGAGCAGTTCTTC. Amino acid sequence: CASSRDREGEQFF.

This rearrangement joins TRBV19 to TRBJ1-1, with 7 bases that match TRBD1. CDR3 size: 12 residues. The J segment lost 11 bases and the V segment lost 3 bases, leaving 6 bases of the junction unmatched. Germline V gives CDR1 LNHDA, CDR2 SQIVND (reference sequence). The CDR3 spells CASSIPGTAAFF. Here the CDR3 DNA reads TGTGCCAGTAGTATCCCCGGGACAGCGGCTTTCTTT.

To note about this clone: Other DNA sequences from this sample encode an identical CDR3 as well. This chain joins TRBV6-4 and TRBJ1-2; 7 bases are a match to TRBD1. CDR3 size: 13 residues. V trimming: 6 bases; J trimming: 4 bases; junction bases outside the gene matches: 5. Per the germline V gene, CDR1 is MRHNA and CDR2 is SNTAGT. The CDR3 sequence is CASSRQGSYGYTF. CDR3 nucleotide sequence: TGTGCCAGCAGCAGACAGGGCTCCTATGGCTACACCTTC.

This clone has only a few counts. The chain links TRBV6-1 to TRBJ1-2; a possible D gene is TRBD1 (5 bases). The CDR3 sequence is 15 residues long. CDR1 is MNHNS, CDR2 SASEGT, per germline. The germline V and J ends were trimmed by 0 bases and 4 bases, with 12 bases remaining between them. The CDR3 coding sequence is TGTGCCAGCAGTGAAGCGGGGGACGGACTCTATGGCTACACCTTC. Protein: CASSEAGDGLYGYTF.

The chain couples TRBV11-2 to TRBJ2-4; tentatively, D is TRBD1 or TRBD2 (5 bases each). The V and J ends lost 4 bases and 1 base respectively, with 14 bases between them. The CDR3 loop spans 16 amino acids. Germline values: CDR1 SGHAT, CDR2 FQNNGV. CDR3 sequence reads: CASSSPGKGAKNIQYF. CDR3 coding DNA: TGTGCCAGCAGCTCCCCCGGGAAGGGGGCCAAAAACATTCAGTACTTC. The variable domain in full, completed from reference TRBV11-2 and TRBJ2-4, reads EAGVAQSPRYKIIEKRQSVAFWCNPISGHATLYWYQQILGQGPKLLIQFQNNGVVDDSQLPKDRFSAERLKGVDSTLKIQPAKLEDSAVYLCASSSPGKGAKNIQYFGAGTRLSVL.

This rearrangement joins TRBV6-1 to TRBJ1-5; maybe TRBD1 (5 bases). The V gene lost 7 bases and the J gene lost 5 bases, with 15 bases spanning the gap. This CDR3 comprises 14 residues. The V gene's germline CDR1 is MNHNS and CDR2 SASEGT. The CDR3 sequence: CASTGRGRDQPQHF. In DNA form, the CDR3 reads TGTGCCAGCACTGGAAGGGGCCGGGATCAGCCCCAGCATTTT.

This chain links TRBV11-1 with TRBJ2-1; 7 positions match TRBD2. Losses at the gene ends were 5 bases for V and 4 bases for J; bases not matched to a gene: 8. CDR3 length: 15 residues. From germline, CDR1 is SGHAT and CDR2 FQDESV (reference sequence). This chain's CDR3 is CASSKRGALYNEQFF. In DNA form, the CDR3 reads TGTGCCAGCAGCAAGCGGGGCGCGCTTTACAATGAGCAGTTCTTC.

This clone was detected once. The chain recombines TRBV18 with TRBJ2-3; TRBD1 agrees at 10 bases. The J segment lost 1 base and the V segment lost 6 bases, leaving 1 base of the junction unmatched. This CDR3 contains 14 residues. Germline loops: CDR1 KGHSH, CDR2 LQKENI. In DNA form, the CDR3 reads TGTGCCAGCTCCGGACAGGGGGGCACAGATACGCAGTATTTT. This encodes CASSGQGGTDTQYF.

The chain couples TRBV15 to TRBJ2-2, with D perhaps TRBD1 or TRBD2 (6 bases each). The germline gives CDR1 LNHNV, CDR2 YYDKDF (reference sequence). The CDR3 is 15 amino acids. V was clipped by 4 bases and J by 5 bases, with 14 bases between them. CDR3 protein: CATSTASGATGELFF. The CDR3 DNA is TGTGCCACCAGCACCGCGTCGGGGGCAACCGGGGAGCTGTTTTTT.

This clone appeared a few times. The chain combines TRBV16 with TRBJ1-2; TRBD1 is a possible D gene (5 bases). From germline, CDR1 is KGHSY and CDR2 FQNENV. Trimming took off 0 bases at V and 2 bases at J, with 10 bases between the two ends. CDR3 length: 15 amino acids. The CDR3 DNA reads as TGTGCCAGCAGCCAATCGGTACAGGAGAACTATGGCTACACCTTC. This translates into CASSQSVQENYGYTF.

This chain connects TRBV4-1 to TRBJ2-3; 10 bases line up with TRBD2. The germline V gene has CDR1 MGHRA and CDR2 YSYEKL. This CDR3 region has 17 residues. With 2 bases clipped from V and 1 base from J, the junction kept 6 bases outside the gene matches. The CDR3 is CASSQPTSGRRTDTQYF. The CDR3, as DNA: TGCGCCAGCAGCCAACCGACTAGCGGGCGCCGCACAGATACGCAGTATTTT.

This clone was detected only once. This chain connects TRBV6-5 to TRBJ1-2; no definite D call. The V gene's germline CDR1 is MNHEY and CDR2 SVGAGI. Trimming removed 7 bases at V and 4 bases at J, with 13 bases between. CDR3 length: 13 residues. The CDR3 DNA is TGTGCCAGCACCGGGCTTTCCTCCTATGGCTACACCTTC. It translates to CASTGLSSYGYTF.

The CDR3 region is CASSPPLGTGEKNYGYTF. In nucleotides, the CDR3 is TGTGCCAGCAGCCCCCCTTTAGGGACAGGGGAAAAAAACTATGGCTACACCTTC. The chain combines TRBV7-9 with TRBJ1-2; 10 nucleotides align to TRBD1. CDR1 is SEHNR, CDR2 FQNEAQ, per germline (reference sequence). V trimming: 5 bases; J trimming: 2 bases; junction bases outside the gene matches: 14. CDR3 length: 18 residues.

This rearrangement joins TRBV5-1 to TRBJ2-3, with 9 bases matching TRBD2. This CDR3 has 16 residues. Germline CDR1 and CDR2: SGHRS and YFSETQ. V was clipped by 4 bases and J by 2 bases; unmatched bases: 8. CDR3 sequence reads: CASSTLAGEPTDTQYF. The CDR3 DNA is TGCGCCAGCAGCACTTTAGCGGGGGAGCCCACAGATACGCAGTATTTT.

The rearrangement joins TRBV5-1 to TRBJ2-7; TRBD2 is a possible D gene (6 bases). Trimming removed 4 bases at V and 0 bases at J, with 17 bases between. CDR1 is SGHRS and CDR2 is YFSETQ in the germline V gene. The CDR3 consists of 16 residues. CDR3 region: CASSPDGTSSSYEQYF. The CDR3 DNA reads TGCGCCAGCAGCCCGGACGGGACTTCGAGCTCCTACGAGCAGTACTTC.

The chain couples TRBV30 to TRBJ1-4, with D uncertain. Germline CDR1 and CDR2: GTSNPN and SVGIG (reference sequence). Trimming took 4 bases from V and 3 from J, leaving 9 bases between them. The CDR3 contains 13 residues. The CDR3 loop is CAWNRVPNEKLFF. The CDR3 DNA reads as TGTGCCTGGAACCGTGTTCCTAATGAAAAACTGTTTTTT.

This chain links TRBV7-8 with TRBJ1-2, with 10 bases that match TRBD1. V trimming: 2 bases; J trimming: 12 bases; junction bases outside the gene matches: 3. CDR1 and CDR2 from the germline V gene are SGHVS and FQNEAQ. CDR3 size: 12 residues. CDR3 nucleotides: TGTGCCAGCAGCTTAACGGGACAGGGGAACACCTTC. Translation gives CASSLTGQGNTF.

The rearrangement uses TRBV7-8 and TRBJ2-2; TRBD2 matches 12 bases. The germline CDR1 and CDR2 sequences are SGHVS and FQNEAQ. Germline trimming cut 5 bases from V and 8 bases from J; bases unmatched to any gene: 3. This CDR3 is 14 amino acids long. The chain's CDR3 is CASSAGTSGGELFF. The DNA of the CDR3 is TGTGCCAGCAGCGCAGGGACTAGCGGGGGGGAGCTGTTTTTT.

The chain uses TRBV21-1 and TRBJ2-1; TRBD2 is the table's D call, not checked against the DNA. TRBV21-1 corresponds to a pseudogene. The CDR3 has 18 residues. The CDR3 DNA reads as TGTGCCCGCTCACCCCTGGGGAGGGGACACACGAGGTACAATGAGCAGTTCTTC. It specifies CARSPLGRGHTRYNEQFF.

This clone is a singleton in its sample. The V gene is TRBV15, the J gene TRBJ2-7, with D unresolved. V shed 0 bases and J shed 5 bases, with 14 bases lying between them. Germline CDR1 LNHNV, CDR2 YYDKDF (reference sequence). CDR3 length equals 15 residues. The CDR3 protein is CATSREGRLNDEQYF. DNA of the CDR3: TGTGCCACCAGCAGAGAAGGCCGTCTTAACGACGAGCAGTACTTC.

The chain employs TRBV7-6 and TRBJ1-2; D is undetermined. Germline assignment: CDR1 SGHVS and CDR2 FNYEAQ. Trimming left V 4 bases short and J 4 bases short, with 10 bases between. This CDR3 has 13 residues. The CDR3 region is CASSSPFTYGYTF. In DNA, the CDR3 is TGTGCCAGCAGCTCACCCTTTACCTATGGCTACACCTTC.